The 4 T cell receptor beta chains presented below share a single source sample, sequenced in a study of blood T cell repertoires in COVID-19. This table comes from immunoSEQ multiplex PCR, and its TCRdb copy is limited to in-frame clones, with some not included. The profile shows tens of thousands of clones, around 85% of them singletons. The sample taken for sequencing was peripheral blood. Source of these receptors: a man aged 65 to 85 with COVID-19, enrolled during active disease.

The chain recombines TRBV11-3 with TRBJ2-3, with 10 bases lining up with TRBD2. This CDR3 region has 14 residues. The germline gives CDR1 SGHNT, CDR2 YENEEA. With 1 base clipped from V and 14 bases from J, the junction kept 9 bases outside the gene matches. This CDR3 is CASSLARAGGHPYF. The CDR3 DNA follows: TGTGCCAGCAGCTTAGCGCGAGCGGGAGGGCACCCGTATTTT.

The chain joins TRBV6-5 to TRBJ2-7; tentative D call: TRBD2 (6 bases). The CDR3 extends over 14 amino acids. Germline V lookup: CDR1 MNHEY, CDR2 SVGAGI. V was trimmed by 4 bases and J by 2 bases, leaving 12 bases between them. CDR3 amino acids: CASSSGEPPYEQYF. For the CDR3, the DNA is TGTGCCAGCAGTTCGGGGGAGCCTCCCTACGAGCAGTACTTC.

The rearrangement uses TRBV9 and TRBJ1-1, with D possibly being TRBD1 (5 bases). CDR3 length: 14 residues. CDR1 is SGDLS and CDR2 is YYNGEE in the germline V gene. Trimming took off 3 bases at V and 5 bases at J, with 14 bases between the two ends. As DNA, the CDR3 is TGTGCCAGCAGCGGGGTTGGGGGGAGGACTGAAGCTTTCTTT. Amino acids: CASSGVGGRTEAFF.

The chain links TRBV7-2 to TRBJ1-4; D is perhaps TRBD1 (6 bases). Trimming cost V 0 bases and J 8 bases, with 13 bases left between them. The CDR3 sequence is 15 residues long. Germline CDR1 reads SGHTA; CDR2 reads FQGNSA. CDR3 amino acids: CASSLAGGSSEKLFF. In DNA form, the CDR3 reads TGTGCCAGCAGCTTAGCAGGGGGATCATCGGAAAAACTGTTTTTT.